This T cell receptor (beta chain) was sequenced for a study of regulatory T cells in long-lasting Graves disease. Study findings and constraints: TRBV28 was favored in persistent disease, as were TRBJ1-2 and TRBJ2-5.

This clonotype was seen many times. Its target is unknown. Time point meaning: persistent/refractory GD, antithyroid drugs over 5 years with positive TRAb. Scientists built the TCR library using RNA that was extracted from PBMCs. Doctors identified Graves' disease using the American Thyroid Association guidelines. The CDR3 covers 16 residues. With 3 bases removed from V and 4 bases from J, the gap between germline ends came to 17 bases. CDR1 is MNHNS and CDR2 is SASEGT in the germline V gene. Combining iRepertoire HTBI primers with Arm-PCR of CDR3 regions, the authors built TCR beta libraries. Per the original data handling: In the combined samples, roughly 62 TRBV and approximately 15 TRBJ segments were identified. TCRdb recomputed calls from the multiplex PCR reads with MiXCR, one row per CDR3 protein. For this entry, the V and J calls and clone size follow TCRdb and not the study's own pipeline. The profile shows 400,000 or so distinct CDR3 sequences, around 22% of them singletons.

The receptor comes from a female donor with Graves disease. The sequences come from peripheral blood mononuclear cells (PBMCs), collected when the disease was refractory, from a patient treated with antithyroid drugs. This sequence joins TRBV6-1 and TRBJ2-3; D possibly corresponds to TRBD1 (5 bases). The CDR3 is CASSDRGVGVADTQYF. The CDR3 DNA reads TGTGCCAGCAGTGATCGTGGGGTAGGGGTCGCAGATACGCAGTATTTT.